Detailed here is one T cell receptor (beta chain). These data are taken from a study of T cell changes during pregnancy in multiple sclerosis. CDR1 MNHNY and CDR2 SVGAGI come from the germline V gene (reference sequence). Trimming shortened V by 2 bases and J by 3 bases, and 8 bases separated the two germline ends. The CDR3 loop spans 13 amino acids. The method was immunoSEQ multiplex PCR; TCRdb's version includes in-frame clones alone and lacks a portion of them. The table has about 23,000 clones, approximately 87% seen once. Here the sequenced sample was CD8+ T cells from peripheral blood mononuclear cells, taken before pregnancy. The receptor's source is a female donor with multiple sclerosis, enrolled in a pregnancy study. This chain uses TRBV6-6 with TRBJ2-7; D remains ambiguous. The CDR3 is CASSYGEVYEQYF. The CDR3 DNA is TGTGCCAGCAGTTACGGAGAAGTCTACGAGCAGTACTTC.